The TCR beta chain described here comes from a study of neoadjuvant anti-PD-1 for oral cavity cancer. On the study more broadly: Patients mostly received three to four biweekly nivolumab doses at 3 mg/kg before surgery.

As to this clone: The antigen remains undetermined.

The assay was immunoSEQ multiplex PCR, and TCRdb's table has in-frame clones only and misses some. This table holds 15,000 or so clones, approximately 77% found once. Time point: after neoadjuvant nivolumab, at surgical resection. Patients had newly diagnosed, untreated stage II-IVA oral cavity squamous cell carcinoma. Study-wide points: Higher pretreatment blood Treg/Th17 ratios correlated with higher pretreatment blood and lower post-treatment tumor TCRbeta clonality.

Germline V CDR1 and CDR2: SGHRS, YFSETQ. The V end was cut by 0 bases, the J end by 6 bases, with 12 bases between. The CDR3 is 14 residues long. The sample consisted of PBMCs, taken after nivolumab (anti-PD-1) treatment. The chain employs TRBV5-1 and TRBJ1-1, with D uncertain. This receptor was identified in a person aged 40-85 years with oral cavity squamous cell carcinoma. The CDR3 coding sequence is TGCGCCAGCAGCTTGGGGGTTGAGGTCGCTGAAGCTTTCTTT. Translated, it gives CASSLGVEVAEAFF.